The 27 T cell receptor beta chains given below trace back to one sample, sequenced in a study of cytomegalovirus exposure and HLA in healthy donors. PCR used 60 Vbeta primers and 13 Jbeta primers. The assay was immunoSEQ multiplex PCR, and TCRdb's table has in-frame clones only and misses some. Of some 65,000 clones in the sample, less than 70% were seen once. The sequencing sample was made of PBMCs. The origin of the receptors is a woman aged 25-40 years in good health and CMV-seronegative.

This clone was observed a few times. The CDR3 does not close with the conserved phenylalanine or tryptophan, likely indicating a read error. CDR3 in DNA: TGTGCCTGGTCCGCAGGGGTTTGGGCTGAGGCTTTCTGT. As protein: CAWSAGVWAEAFC. The chain carries TRBV30 and TRBJ1-1; weak D call: TRBD1 (6 bases). CDR3 size: 13 residues. The germline V gene encodes CDR1 GTSNPN and CDR2 SVGIG (reference sequence).

This clone was observed once. The chain employs TRBV7-6 and TRBJ1-4, with a weak D call TRBD1 (6 bases). Germline V lookup: CDR1 SGHVS, CDR2 FNYEAQ. V was shortened by 2 bases and J by 7 bases, with 8 bases between the two germline ends. CDR3 size: 13 residues. The CDR3 coding sequence is TGTGCCAGCAGCTTACAGGGGTCTGAAAAACTGTTTTTT. It encodes CASSLQGSEKLFF.

This clone was seen more than once but under ten times. This rearrangement joins TRBV6-6 to TRBJ1-5; 11 bases are a match to TRBD1. Looked up from germline, CDR1 is MNHNY and CDR2 is SVGAGI (reference sequence). Trimming at V came to 1 base and at J to 7 bases, leaving 3 bases not matched to a gene. The CDR3 extends over 15 amino acids. DNA for the CDR3: TGTGCCAGCAGTTACTGGGACAGGGGGAGCCAGCCCCAGCATTTT. Its protein is CASSYWDRGSQPQHF.

The chain recombines TRBV10-1 with TRBJ2-7, with D maybe TRBD2 (6 bases). The V gene lost 7 bases and the J gene lost 5 bases, with 15 bases spanning the gap. The germline CDR1 and CDR2 sequences are WNHNN and SYGVQD (reference sequence). This CDR3 contains 13 residues. Here the CDR3 reads CASKEGRWNEQYF. The CDR3 bases are TGCGCCAGCAAGGAGGGCCGTTGGAACGAGCAGTACTTC.

This chain links TRBV6-5 with TRBJ1-1; 8 nucleotides agree with TRBD1. Germline CDR1 reads MNHEY; CDR2 reads SVGAGI. V lost 2 bases and J lost 5; bases outside the gene matches: 7. The length of the CDR3 is 15 residues. This chain's CDR3 is CASSYEATGETEAFF. The CDR3 DNA sequence: TGTGCCAGCAGTTACGAAGCGACAGGGGAAACTGAAGCTTTCTTT.

The chain couples TRBV12-5 to TRBJ2-5, with 8 bases matching TRBD1. Trimming removed 6 bases from V and 4 bases from J; junction bases left unmatched: 4. Per the germline V gene, CDR1 is LGHNT and CDR2 is FRNRAP. This CDR3 comprises 13 residues. CDR3 sequence: CASGKDRAETQYF. In nucleotides, the CDR3 is TGTGCTAGTGGCAAGGACAGGGCAGAGACCCAGTACTTC.

J is TRBJ1-1 and V is TRBV7-3, with D perhaps matching TRBD1 (5 bases). Germline lookup yields CDR1 SGHTA and CDR2 FQGTGA. Trimming left V 5 bases short and J 3 bases short, with 10 bases between. The CDR3 covers 13 residues. Here the CDR3 reads CASSRGRDTEAFF. For the CDR3, the DNA is TGTGCCAGCAGCCGGGGGAGGGACACTGAAGCTTTCTTT.

This clone is medium-sized. The chain has TRBV29-1 and TRBJ1-5, with D possibly matching TRBD1 (5 bases). Trimming cost V 8 bases and J 3 bases, with 14 bases left between them. This CDR3 spans 13 amino acids. CDR1 SQVTM and CDR2 ANQGSEA come from the germline V gene. The DNA of the CDR3 is TGCAGCTGCAGAGACAGTAACAATCAGCCCCAGCATTTT. Translated, it gives CSCRDSNNQPQHF.

This clone has a handful of counts. The chain links TRBV18 to TRBJ1-1; no definite D call. CDR1 and CDR2 from the germline V gene are KGHSH and LQKENI. The CDR3 covers 16 residues. With 3 bases removed from V and 6 bases from J, the gap between germline ends came to 20 bases. CDR3 coding DNA: TGTGCCAGCTCACCCGATATCCTCGGGGTGTCATCTGAAGCTTTCTTT. Its protein product is CASSPDILGVSSEAFF.

This clone was seen only a few times. The V and J genes are TRBV6-5 and TRBJ2-2, with unresolved D. The CDR3 runs 11 residues. Trimming removed 10 bases from V and 4 bases from J, with 7 bases in between. Germline-derived CDR1 and CDR2 are MNHEY and SVGAGI. In DNA, the CDR3 is TGTGCCACTAGTCTCACCGGGGAGCTGTTTTTT. Its protein is CATSLTGELFF.

CDR3 nucleotides: TGTGCCTGGAGCCAGCGCACCGGGGAGCTGTTTTTT. Its protein product is CAWSQRTGELFF. The rearrangement links TRBV30 to TRBJ2-2; no clear D. Germline CDR1 reads GTSNPN; CDR2 reads SVGIG (reference sequence). The CDR3 is 12 amino acids. V was cut by 3 bases and J by 4 bases, with 6 bases left in between.

On this clone itself: The CDR3 does not close with the conserved phenylalanine or tryptophan, likely indicating a read error. V gene TRBV6-5 combines with J gene TRBJ1-5; D is perhaps TRBD1 (5 bases). The CDR3 is 14 amino acids. CDR1 is MNHEY and CDR2 is SVGAGI in the germline V gene. V was clipped by 4 bases and J by 5 bases, with 12 bases between them. In DNA form, the CDR3 reads TGTGCCAGCAGTTTTAGGGGAATAGATCAGCCCCAGCATGTT. Its translation: CASSFRGIDQPQHV.

This chain uses TRBV19 with TRBJ1-6, with D possibly TRBD1 on 6 matching bases. The length of the CDR3 is 17 residues. V shed 10 bases and J shed 5 bases, with 24 bases lying between them. In germline, CDR1 is LNHDA, CDR2 SQIVND (reference sequence). This CDR3 is CATLRNHRDTNNSPLHF. Here the CDR3 DNA reads TGTGCCACTCTTCGAAACCACCGGGACACCAATAATTCACCCCTCCACTTT.

The genes are TRBV2 and TRBJ1-5; D call uncertain. The CDR3 covers 15 residues. Germline V gene data show CDR1 as SNHLY and CDR2 as FYNNEI. V was clipped by 4 bases and J by 4 bases, with 14 bases between them. The CDR3 loop reads CASSGRGNRNQPQHF. In DNA form, the CDR3 reads TGTGCCAGCAGTGGGCGGGGAAACAGAAATCAGCCCCAGCATTTT.

The rearrangement uses TRBV5-1 and TRBJ1-1, with TRBD1 as a possible D gene (6 bases). The germline gives CDR1 SGHRS, CDR2 YFSETQ. The CDR3 extends over 15 amino acids. With 4 bases removed from V and 6 bases from J, the gap between germline ends came to 19 bases. The CDR3 coding sequence is TGCGCCAGCAGCATGGTGGGGGCCAGGGTGGCTGAAGCTTTCTTT. This codes for CASSMVGARVAEAFF.

The J gene is TRBJ1-6, the V gene TRBV6-6; 7 bases match TRBD1. Germline assignment: CDR1 MNHNY and CDR2 SVGAGI (reference sequence). V trimming: 6 bases; J trimming: 9 bases; junction bases outside the gene matches: 11. The CDR3 spans 15 residues. For the CDR3, the DNA is TGTGCCAGCAGAAAAGGGACAGAAGTTAGTTCACCCCTCCACTTT. This codes for CASRKGTEVSSPLHF.

The rearrangement links TRBV9 to TRBJ2-3, with 7 bases that match TRBD2. The CDR3 contains 15 residues. The ends lost 0 bases at V and 2 bases at J; junction bases unmatched: 3. Germline V gives CDR1 SGDLS, CDR2 YYNGEE. CDR3 loop: CASSVGGLLTDTQYF. The CDR3 DNA follows: TGTGCCAGCAGCGTAGGGGGACTACTCACAGATACGCAGTATTTT.

This chain joins TRBV7-2 and TRBJ2-3; 13 positions agree with TRBD2. There are 15 residues in the CDR3. After removal of 6 bases from V and 6 bases from J, the junction contained 6 bases not matched to a gene. Germline values: CDR1 SGHTA, CDR2 FQGNSA. CDR3 sequence (DNA): TGTGCCAGCAGTTTGACTAGCGGGGGGACCGATACGCAGTATTTT. Protein sequence: CASSLTSGGTDTQYF.

Of note for this clone: The same CDR3 arises from other DNA sequences in this sample as well. The genes are TRBV29-1 and TRBJ2-5, with 8 nucleotides matching TRBD1. Germline lookup yields CDR1 SQVTM and CDR2 ANQGSEA. The CDR3 extends over 13 amino acids. Trimming removed 6 bases from V and 1 base from J; junction bases left unmatched: 4. This CDR3 reads CSVTGTGQETQYF. Here the CDR3 DNA reads TGCAGCGTCACCGGGACAGGCCAAGAGACCCAGTACTTC. Supplemented by reference TRBV29-1 and TRBJ2-5, the full variable domain reads SAVISQKPSRDICQRGTSLTIQCQVDSQVTMMFWYRQQPGQSLTLIATANQGSEATYESGFVIDKFPISRPNLTFSTLTVSNMSPEDSSIYLCSVTGTGQETQYFGPGTRLLVL.

J is TRBJ1-1 and V is TRBV30, with a tentative D call TRBD1 (6 bases). V lost 0 bases and J 1 base, leaving 15 bases between the germline ends. The CDR3 covers 16 residues. Germline V gene lookup returns CDR1 GTSNPN and CDR2 SVGIG (reference sequence). CDR3 sequence (DNA): TGTGCCTGGAGTGTACGTCGGGGGGCCCAGAACACTGAAGCTTTCTTT. Its protein is CAWSVRRGAQNTEAFF.

This rearrangement joins TRBV29-1 to TRBJ2-1; 7 bases are a match to TRBD2. The CDR3 totals 11 residues. Germline lookup yields CDR1 SQVTM and CDR2 ANQGSEA. The J segment lost 10 bases and the V segment lost 8 bases, leaving 8 bases of the junction unmatched. The CDR3 bases are TGCAGCTGGGAGGGGCGTTTAGAGCAGTTCTTC. Protein sequence: CSWEGRLEQFF.

This chain uses TRBV6-1 with TRBJ2-7; 9 nucleotides match TRBD1. Germline V gene data show CDR1 as MNHNS and CDR2 as SASEGT. This CDR3 has 15 residues. J lost 2 bases, V lost 1 base, and 3 bases had no gene match. CDR3 sequence reads: CASSEVGQGPYEQYF. The CDR3 DNA follows: TGTGCCAGCAGTGAAGTGGGACAGGGTCCCTACGAGCAGTACTTC.

This clone has a handful of counts. The chain joins TRBV5-1 to TRBJ2-3, with D possibly matching TRBD2 (5 bases). CDR1 and CDR2 (germline): SGHRS, YFSETQ. The CDR3 has 14 residues. Trimming cost V 0 bases and J 4 bases, with 9 bases left between them. CDR3 residues: CASSLDGVADTQYF. CDR3 in DNA: TGCGCCAGCAGCTTGGACGGGGTGGCAGATACGCAGTATTTT.

The J gene is TRBJ1-1, the V gene TRBV7-8, with a weak D call TRBD1 (6 bases). This CDR3 spans 14 amino acids. Germline values: CDR1 SGHVS, CDR2 FQNEAQ. V was clipped by 2 bases and J by 5 bases, with 12 bases between them. The CDR3 loop is CASSLLQGRTEAFF. CDR3 nucleotides: TGTGCCAGCAGCTTACTACAGGGTAGGACTGAAGCTTTCTTT.

The gene calls are TRBV19 and TRBJ1-5; TRBD1 aligns across 7 bases. V dropped 7 bases and J dropped 5; count of bases not matched to a gene: 8. There are 14 residues in the CDR3. Per the germline V gene, CDR1 is LNHDA and CDR2 is SQIVND (reference sequence). CDR3 residues: CASTQTGSDQPQHF. Written as DNA, the CDR3 is TGTGCCAGTACCCAGACAGGGAGTGATCAGCCCCAGCATTTT.

The V gene is TRBV2, the J gene TRBJ1-5; D unclear. V lost 7 bases and J lost 3, with 10 bases in between. Germline V gene sequence: CDR1 SNHLY, CDR2 FYNNEI. The CDR3 spans 13 residues. This CDR3 reads CASTRTYNQPQHF. The CDR3 nucleotides read TGTGCCAGCACGCGGACTTACAATCAGCCCCAGCATTTT.

This chain joins TRBV25-1 and TRBJ2-7; 8 nucleotides match TRBD1. Germline V lookup: CDR1 MGHDK, CDR2 SYGVNS. Trimming at V came to 10 bases and at J to 5 bases, leaving 7 bases not matched to a gene. This CDR3 is built from 12 residues. Here the CDR3 DNA reads TGTGCCACCCTCGACAGGGGACACGAGCAGTACTTC. Its protein is CATLDRGHEQYF.